What follows are 2 T cell receptor beta chains derived from one specimen sequenced in a study of cytomegalovirus exposure and HLA in healthy donors. The study ran its PCR with 60 Vbeta and 13 Jbeta primers. Clones were sequenced by immunoSEQ multiplex PCR, and TCRdb holds only the in-frame ones, with some missing. The table records approximately 140,000 clones, nearly 80% of them present only once. Material for sequencing was PBMCs. The receptors derive from a male donor in good health and CMV-seronegative.

This chain connects TRBV2 to TRBJ2-3; 12 nucleotides line up with TRBD2. After removal of 6 bases from V and 2 bases from J, the junction contained 9 bases not matched to a gene. CDR1 SNHLY and CDR2 FYNNEI come from the germline V gene. The CDR3 consists of 17 residues. CDR3 bases: TGTGCCAGCAGGTCGGCTAGCGGGGGGGGCTACACAGATACGCAGTATTTT. Its translation: CASRSASGGGYTDTQYF.

V usage is TRBV4-1 and J usage is TRBJ2-5; the D gene is possibly TRBD1 (6 bases). CDR3 size: 17 residues. V dropped 4 bases and J dropped 7 bases, with 25 bases sitting between them. Germline V gives CDR1 MGHRA, CDR2 YSYEKL. This CDR3 is CASSPDENRDTRWTQYF. The CDR3 bases are TGCGCCAGCAGCCCAGACGAAAACCGGGACACCCGTTGGACCCAGTACTTC.